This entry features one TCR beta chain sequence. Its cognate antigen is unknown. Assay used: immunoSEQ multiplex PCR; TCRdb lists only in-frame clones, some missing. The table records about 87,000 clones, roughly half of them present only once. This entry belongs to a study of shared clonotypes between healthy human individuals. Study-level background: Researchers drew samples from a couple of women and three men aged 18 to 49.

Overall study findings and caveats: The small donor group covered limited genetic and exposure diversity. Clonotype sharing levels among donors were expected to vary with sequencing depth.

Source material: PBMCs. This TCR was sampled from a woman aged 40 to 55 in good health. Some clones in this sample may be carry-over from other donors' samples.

CDR3 amino acids: CATSRDGTGFYEQYF. CDR3 DNA sequence: TGTGCCACCAGCAGAGATGGAACAGGTTTCTACGAGCAGTACTTC. The chain couples TRBV15 to TRBJ2-7, with D perhaps matching TRBD1 (5 bases). CDR1 and CDR2 (germline): LNHNV, YYDKDF (reference sequence). CDR3 length: 15 amino acids. V was clipped by 0 bases and J by 3 bases, with 12 bases between them.